This T cell receptor (beta chain) was identified in a study of blood T cell repertoires in COVID-19 (TCRdb year 2020). Background on the whole study: Samples from collaborators originated in the United States, Italy and Spain and spanned both the acute and convalescent phases of COVID-19. The prospective study material was composed of cDNA or gDNA derived from T cells, B-cell-depleted T cells, or PBMCs. Subjects who had been exposed to COVID-19, were actively infected with it, or had recovered from it provided the deeply sampled blood TCRbeta repertoires that made up the dataset. A freely available public database, intended as a resource for researchers studying the immune response to SARS-CoV-2, is where the repertoires were released. The samples were drawn from the first 160 participants of the ongoing ImmuneRACE study and from 1,254 subjects provided by 6 global collaborators. Sample metadata almost always included a de-identified subject ID, COVID-19 status, age in years and sex. HLA class I and class II types, where available, came from metadata supplied by the sample provider rather than from assay-based typing.

With respect to this clone: Its antigen specificity is not known. There are no base qualities to consult, and no much larger clone falls within one base.

General findings and caveats noted by the study authors: Clinical and demographic metadata were provided uncurated, with the amount varying by source and participant.

The immunoSEQ Assay, a bias-controlled multiplex PCR, was used to amplify TCRbeta CDR3 regions from genomic DNA. The published analysis was carried out like this. The number of nucleated cells in each sample was estimated from the amplification of reference gene primers within the assay. Sequence reads were collapsed and filtered to measure the absolute abundance of every unique TCRbeta CDR3 rearrangement. For each sample, productive Simpson clonality was calculated as the square root of Simpson's diversity index over productive rearrangements. TCRdb stores this immuneACCESS table with in-frame sequences only. Part of the clones is absent; in the studies checked, under half of the shortfall reflects unresolved V genes, and no reason is known for the rest. V, J and clone size are those of that table, while D and trimming were read from the DNA. The sample table holds tens of thousands of clones, of which about 90% were seen once. Approximately 14% of the sample goes to the ten largest clones.

The collaborating institutions used their own protocols to collect whole blood in K2EDTA tubes. For TCRbeta analysis, collaborators shipped samples as frozen whole blood, isolated PBMCs, or DNA extracted from either of those sample types. CDR1 and CDR2 were assigned from the germline V gene as SGDLS and YYNGEE. The junction carries 11 bases between V and J, which are trimmed by 0 bases and 1 base respectively. The CDR3 spans 16 residues, from the cysteine through the phenylalanine. The DNA shown is the 48-base CDR3, in frame from base 1. The sequenced sample was peripheral blood. In this chain, TRBV9 is recombined with TRBJ2-1; the D gene is perhaps TRBD2, on 5 matching bases. This sequence was found in a human donor with active COVID-19. The donor label of this sample is uncertain. The DNA reads as follows: TGTGCCAGCAGCGTAGTCTCGAGCGGTTCCTACAATGAGCAGTTCTTC. The resulting protein is CASSVVSSGSYNEQFF.